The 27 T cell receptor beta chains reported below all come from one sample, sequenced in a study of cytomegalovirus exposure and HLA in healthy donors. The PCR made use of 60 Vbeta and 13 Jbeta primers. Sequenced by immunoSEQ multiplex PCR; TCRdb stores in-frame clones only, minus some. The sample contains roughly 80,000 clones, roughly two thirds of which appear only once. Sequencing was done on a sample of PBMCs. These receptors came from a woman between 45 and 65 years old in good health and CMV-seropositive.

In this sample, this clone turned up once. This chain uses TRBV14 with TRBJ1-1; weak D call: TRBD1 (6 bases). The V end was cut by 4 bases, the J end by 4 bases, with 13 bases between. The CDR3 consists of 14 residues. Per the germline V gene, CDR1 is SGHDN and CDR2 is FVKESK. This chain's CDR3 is CASSRTGWGTEAFF. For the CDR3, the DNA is TGTGCCAGCAGCCGTACAGGGTGGGGCACTGAAGCTTTCTTT.

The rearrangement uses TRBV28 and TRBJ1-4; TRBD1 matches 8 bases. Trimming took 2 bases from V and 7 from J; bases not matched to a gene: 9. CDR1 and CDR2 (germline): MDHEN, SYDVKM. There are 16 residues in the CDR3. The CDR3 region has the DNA TGTGCCAGCAGTTTACACCCGGGACAGGCAACTGAAAAACTGTTTTTT. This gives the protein CASSLHPGQATEKLFF.

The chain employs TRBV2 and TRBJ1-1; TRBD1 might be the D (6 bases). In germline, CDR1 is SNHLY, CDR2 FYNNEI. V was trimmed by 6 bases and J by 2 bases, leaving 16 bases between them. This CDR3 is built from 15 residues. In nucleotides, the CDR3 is TGTGCCAGCAGCCTCGAGGGGGGGTCTAACACTGAAGCTTTCTTT. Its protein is CASSLEGGSNTEAFF.

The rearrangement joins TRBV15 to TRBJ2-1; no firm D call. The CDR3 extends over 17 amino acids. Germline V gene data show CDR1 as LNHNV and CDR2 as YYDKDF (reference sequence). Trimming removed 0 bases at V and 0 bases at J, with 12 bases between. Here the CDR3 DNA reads TGTGCCACCAGCAGAGATTTGGCAGGTAACTCCTACAATGAGCAGTTCTTC. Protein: CATSRDLAGNSYNEQFF.

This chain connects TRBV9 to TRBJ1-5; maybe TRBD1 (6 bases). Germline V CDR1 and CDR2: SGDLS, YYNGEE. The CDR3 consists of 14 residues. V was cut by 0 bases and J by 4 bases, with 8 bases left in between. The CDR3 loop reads CASSVGDTNQPQHF. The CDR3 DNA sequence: TGTGCCAGCAGCGTAGGGGACACAAATCAGCCCCAGCATTTT.

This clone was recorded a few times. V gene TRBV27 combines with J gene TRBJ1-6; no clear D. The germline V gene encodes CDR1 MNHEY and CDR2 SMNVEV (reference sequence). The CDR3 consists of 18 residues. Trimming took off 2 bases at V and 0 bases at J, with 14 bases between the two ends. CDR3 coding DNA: TGTGCCAGCAGTTTAATGAGCGACCTTAGCTCCTATAATTCACCCCTCCACTTT. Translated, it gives CASSLMSDLSSYNSPLHF.

The DNA for the CDR3 is TGTGCCAGCAGCGCCGAATTACAATATAATTCACCCCTCCACTTT. This sequence encodes CASSAELQYNSPLHF. The V gene is TRBV9, the J gene TRBJ1-6; the D is unclear. Germline V gives CDR1 SGDLS, CDR2 YYNGEE. This CDR3 has 15 amino acids. V was clipped by 3 bases and J by 4 bases, with 11 bases between them.

The CDR3 DNA is TGTGCCAGCTCACCAGGCGTCAGCGCAGATACGCAGTATTTT. The encoded protein is CASSPGVSADTQYF. The rearrangement uses TRBV18 and TRBJ2-3; D remains unclear. The CDR3 totals 14 residues. Trimming stripped 2 bases from V and 4 bases from J, with 10 bases between. Germline V CDR1 and CDR2: KGHSH, LQKENI.

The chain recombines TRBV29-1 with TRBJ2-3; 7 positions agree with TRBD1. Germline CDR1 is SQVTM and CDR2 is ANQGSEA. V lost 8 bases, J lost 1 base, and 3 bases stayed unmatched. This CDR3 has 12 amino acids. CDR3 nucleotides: TGCAGCCTCACAGGGGGCACAGATACGCAGTATTTT. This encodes CSLTGGTDTQYF.

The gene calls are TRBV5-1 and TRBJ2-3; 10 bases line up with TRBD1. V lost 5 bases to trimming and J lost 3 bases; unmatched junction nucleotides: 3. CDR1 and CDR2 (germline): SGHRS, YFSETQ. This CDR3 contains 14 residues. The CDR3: CASRTGQGTDTQYF. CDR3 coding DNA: TGCGCCAGCAGAACGGGACAGGGGACAGATACGCAGTATTTT.

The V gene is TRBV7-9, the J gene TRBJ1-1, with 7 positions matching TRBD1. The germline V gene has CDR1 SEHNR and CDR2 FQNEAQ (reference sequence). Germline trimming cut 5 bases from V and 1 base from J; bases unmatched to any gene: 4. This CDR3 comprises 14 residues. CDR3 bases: TGTGCCAGCAGCGTAGGACAGGAGAACACTGAAGCTTTCTTT. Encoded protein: CASSVGQENTEAFF.

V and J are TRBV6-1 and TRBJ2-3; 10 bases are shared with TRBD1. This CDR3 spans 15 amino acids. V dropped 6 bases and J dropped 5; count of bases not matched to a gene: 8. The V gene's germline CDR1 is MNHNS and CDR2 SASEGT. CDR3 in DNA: TGTGCCAGCAGACCCCGACAGGGGGCAGGAGATACGCAGTATTTT. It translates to CASRPRQGAGDTQYF.

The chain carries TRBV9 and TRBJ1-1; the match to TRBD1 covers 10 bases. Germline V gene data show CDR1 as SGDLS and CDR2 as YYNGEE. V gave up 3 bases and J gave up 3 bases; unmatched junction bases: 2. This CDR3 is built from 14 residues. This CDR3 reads CASSAGQGDTEAFF. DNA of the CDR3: TGTGCCAGCAGCGCCGGACAGGGGGACACTGAAGCTTTCTTT.

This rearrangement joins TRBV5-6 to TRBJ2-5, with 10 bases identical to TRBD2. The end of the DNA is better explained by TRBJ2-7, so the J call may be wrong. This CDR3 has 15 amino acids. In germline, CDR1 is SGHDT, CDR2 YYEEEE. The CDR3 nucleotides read TGTGCCAGCAGCTCTATTAGCGGGAGGACCTACGAGCAGTACTTC. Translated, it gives CASSSISGRTYEQYF.

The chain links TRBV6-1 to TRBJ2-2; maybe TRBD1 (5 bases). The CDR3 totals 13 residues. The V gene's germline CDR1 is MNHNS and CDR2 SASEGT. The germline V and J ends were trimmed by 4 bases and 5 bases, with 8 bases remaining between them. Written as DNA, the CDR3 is TGTGCCAGCAGTGCGACAGAAACCGGGGAGCTGTTTTTT. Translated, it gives CASSATETGELFF.

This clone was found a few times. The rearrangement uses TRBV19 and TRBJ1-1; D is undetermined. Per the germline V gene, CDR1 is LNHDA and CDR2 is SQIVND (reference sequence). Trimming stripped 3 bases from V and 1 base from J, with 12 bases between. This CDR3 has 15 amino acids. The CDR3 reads CASSMGGLENTEAFF. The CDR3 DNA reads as TGTGCCAGTAGTATGGGAGGGTTAGAGAACACTGAAGCTTTCTTT.

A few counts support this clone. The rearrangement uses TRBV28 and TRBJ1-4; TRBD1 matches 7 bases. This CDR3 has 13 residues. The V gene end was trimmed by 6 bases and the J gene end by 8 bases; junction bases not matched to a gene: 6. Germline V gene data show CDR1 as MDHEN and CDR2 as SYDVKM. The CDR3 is CASRPGTAEKLFF. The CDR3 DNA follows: TGTGCCAGCAGGCCTGGGACAGCCGAAAAACTGTTTTTT.

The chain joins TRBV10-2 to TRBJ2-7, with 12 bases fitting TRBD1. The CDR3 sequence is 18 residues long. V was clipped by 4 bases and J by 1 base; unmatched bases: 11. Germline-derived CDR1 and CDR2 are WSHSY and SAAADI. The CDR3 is CASSAGGDRGPLSYEQYV. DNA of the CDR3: TGCGCCAGCAGTGCGGGGGGGGACAGGGGGCCTTTATCCTACGAGCAGTACGTC.

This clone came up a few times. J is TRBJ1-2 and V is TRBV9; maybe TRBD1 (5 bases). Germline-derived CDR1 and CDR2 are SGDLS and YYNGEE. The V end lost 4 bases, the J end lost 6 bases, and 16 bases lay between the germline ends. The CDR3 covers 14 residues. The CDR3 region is CASSLTAPDDGYTF. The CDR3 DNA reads TGTGCCAGCAGCTTGACAGCCCCGGACGATGGCTACACCTTC.

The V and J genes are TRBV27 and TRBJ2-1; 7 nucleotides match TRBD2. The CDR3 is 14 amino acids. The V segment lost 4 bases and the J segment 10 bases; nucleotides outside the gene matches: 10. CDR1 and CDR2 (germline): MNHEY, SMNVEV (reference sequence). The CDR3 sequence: CASSWGTGLGEQFF. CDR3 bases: TGTGCCAGCAGTTGGGGGACTGGACTAGGGGAGCAGTTCTTC.

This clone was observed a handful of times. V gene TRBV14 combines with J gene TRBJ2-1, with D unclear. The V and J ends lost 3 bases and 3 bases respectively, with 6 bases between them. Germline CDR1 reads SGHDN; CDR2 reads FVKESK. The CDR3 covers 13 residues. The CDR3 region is CASSHGSYNEQFF. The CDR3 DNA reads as TGTGCCAGCAGCCATGGCAGCTACAATGAGCAGTTCTTC.

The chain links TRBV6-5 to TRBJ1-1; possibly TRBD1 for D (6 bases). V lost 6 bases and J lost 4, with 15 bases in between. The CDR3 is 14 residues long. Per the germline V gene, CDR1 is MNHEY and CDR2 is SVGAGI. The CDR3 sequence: CASSRSGVTTEAFF. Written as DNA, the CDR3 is TGTGCCAGCAGCCGCTCAGGGGTTACCACTGAAGCTTTCTTT.

As DNA, the CDR3 is TGTGCCAGCTCATTCGGGACAGACAACTATGGCTACACCTTC. It specifies CASSFGTDNYGYTF. The chain links TRBV18 to TRBJ1-2; 7 bases map to TRBD1. The CDR3 length is 14 residues. Trimming removed 5 bases from V and 2 bases from J; junction bases left unmatched: 5. Germline V gene lookup returns CDR1 KGHSH and CDR2 LQKENI.

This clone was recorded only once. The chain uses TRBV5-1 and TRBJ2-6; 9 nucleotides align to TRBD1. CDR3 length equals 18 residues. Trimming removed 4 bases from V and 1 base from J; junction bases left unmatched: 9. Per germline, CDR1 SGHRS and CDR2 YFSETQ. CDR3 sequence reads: CASSNYRGLTSGANVLTF. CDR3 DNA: TGCGCCAGCAGCAATTACAGGGGGCTTACATCTGGGGCCAACGTCCTGACTTTC.

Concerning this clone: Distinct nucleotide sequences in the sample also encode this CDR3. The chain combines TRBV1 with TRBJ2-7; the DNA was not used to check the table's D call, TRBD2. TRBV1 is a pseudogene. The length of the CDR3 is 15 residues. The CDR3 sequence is CTSSPSSPAGVEQYV. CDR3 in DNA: TGCACCAGCAGCCCTTCGTCACCTGCGGGAGTCGAGCAGTACGTC.

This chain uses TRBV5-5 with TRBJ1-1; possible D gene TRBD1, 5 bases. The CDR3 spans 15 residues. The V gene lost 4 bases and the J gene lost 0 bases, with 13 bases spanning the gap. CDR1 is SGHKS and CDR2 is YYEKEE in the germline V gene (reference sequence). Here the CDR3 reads CASSRTSGVNTEAFF. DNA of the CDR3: TGTGCCAGCAGCAGGACATCGGGGGTGAACACTGAAGCTTTCTTT.

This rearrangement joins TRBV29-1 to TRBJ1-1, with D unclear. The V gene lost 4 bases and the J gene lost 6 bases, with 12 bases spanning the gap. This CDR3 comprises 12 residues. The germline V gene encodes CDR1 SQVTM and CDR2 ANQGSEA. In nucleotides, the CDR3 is TGCAGCGTTGTGGCCAGTCTTGCTGAAGCTTTCTTT. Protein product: CSVVASLAEAFF.